This T cell receptor beta chain comes out of a study of CD8 T cells in ankylosing spondylitis. Study outcomes and limitations: It appeared that ankylosing spondylitis blood was characterized by a TCR beta motif of under ten highly homologous variants. Clones tied to disease were said to be significantly enriched in matched ankylosing spondylitis synovial fluid. Earlier work had already found some motif variants in reactive arthritis synovial fluid and blood.

The table lists this clonotype with many counts. Its antigen is unknown. V lost 7 bases, J lost 0 bases, and 13 bases lay in between. Germline V gene sequence: CDR1 LNHDA, CDR2 SQIVND (reference sequence). The CDR3 has 15 amino acids. TCRdb re-derived calls from the 5' RACE reads in MiXCR, one entry per CDR3 protein. The sample contains hundreds of thousands of distinct CDR3 sequences, roughly 8.6% of which appear only once. This clonotype was sampled from a male donor with ankylosing spondylitis or in good health (not recorded which). The rearrangement links TRBV19 to TRBJ1-5; D is possibly TRBD1 (6 bases). Sequenced material: blood, either unsorted or a sorted T cell fraction (not recorded which). CDR3 sequence reads: CASKTTGFSNQPQHF. The CDR3 region has the DNA TGTGCCAGTAAAACTACAGGGTTTAGCAATCAGCCCCAGCATTTT.